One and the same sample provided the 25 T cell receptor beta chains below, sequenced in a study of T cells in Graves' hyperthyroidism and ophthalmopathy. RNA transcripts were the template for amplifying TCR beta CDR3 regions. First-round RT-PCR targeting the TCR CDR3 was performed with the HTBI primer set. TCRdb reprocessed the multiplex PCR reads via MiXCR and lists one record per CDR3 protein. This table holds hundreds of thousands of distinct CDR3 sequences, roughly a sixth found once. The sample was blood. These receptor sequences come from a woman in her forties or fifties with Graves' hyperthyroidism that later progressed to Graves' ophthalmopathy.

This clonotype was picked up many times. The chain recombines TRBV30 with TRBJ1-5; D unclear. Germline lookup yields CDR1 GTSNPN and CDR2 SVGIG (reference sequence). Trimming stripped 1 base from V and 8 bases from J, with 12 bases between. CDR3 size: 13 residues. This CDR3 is CAWSELAMEPQHF. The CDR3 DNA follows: TGTGCCTGGAGTGAGCTGGCGATGGAGCCCCAGCATTTT.

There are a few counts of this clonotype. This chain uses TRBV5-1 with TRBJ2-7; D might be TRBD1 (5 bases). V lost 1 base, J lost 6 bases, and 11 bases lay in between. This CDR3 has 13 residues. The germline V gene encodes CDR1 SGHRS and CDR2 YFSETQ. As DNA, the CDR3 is TGCGCCAGCAGCTTGATTGTGACAGCCGAGCAGTACTTC. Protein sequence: CASSLIVTAEQYF. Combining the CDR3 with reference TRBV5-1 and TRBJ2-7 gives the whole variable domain KAGVTQTPRYLIKTRGQQVTLSCSPISGHRSVSWYQQTPGQGLQFLFEYFSETQRNKGNFPGRFSGRQFSNSRSEMNVSTLELGDSALYLCASSLIVTAEQYFGPGTRLTVT.

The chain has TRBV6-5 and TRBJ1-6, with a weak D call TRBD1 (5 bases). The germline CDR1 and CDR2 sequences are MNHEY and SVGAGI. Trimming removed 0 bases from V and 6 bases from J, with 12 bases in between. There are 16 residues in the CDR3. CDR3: CASSYSFRDSNSPLHF. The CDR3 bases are TGTGCCAGCAGTTACTCATTCCGAGACAGTAATTCACCCCTCCACTTT.

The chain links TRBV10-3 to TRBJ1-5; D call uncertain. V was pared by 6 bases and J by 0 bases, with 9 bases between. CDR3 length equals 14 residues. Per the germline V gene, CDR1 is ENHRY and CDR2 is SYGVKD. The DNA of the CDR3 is TGTGCCATCAGGTTCGTCTATAGCAATCAGCCCCAGCATTTT. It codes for CAIRFVYSNQPQHF.

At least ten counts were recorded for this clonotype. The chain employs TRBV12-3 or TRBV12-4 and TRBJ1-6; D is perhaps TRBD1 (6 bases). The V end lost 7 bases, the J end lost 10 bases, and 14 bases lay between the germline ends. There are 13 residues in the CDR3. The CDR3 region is CASTNLGGSPLHF. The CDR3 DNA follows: TGTGCCAGCACCAATCTAGGGGGATCACCCCTCCACTTT.

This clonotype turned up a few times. CDR3 residues: CASSLPDRAEAFF. DNA of the CDR3: TGTGCCAGCAGCCTACCGGACAGGGCCGAAGCTTTCTTT. The gene calls are TRBV5-4 and TRBJ1-1; TRBD1 aligns across 8 bases. V lost 4 bases to trimming and J lost 8 bases; unmatched junction nucleotides: 7. The CDR3 extends over 13 amino acids. Germline CDR1 and CDR2: SGHNT and YYREEE (reference sequence).

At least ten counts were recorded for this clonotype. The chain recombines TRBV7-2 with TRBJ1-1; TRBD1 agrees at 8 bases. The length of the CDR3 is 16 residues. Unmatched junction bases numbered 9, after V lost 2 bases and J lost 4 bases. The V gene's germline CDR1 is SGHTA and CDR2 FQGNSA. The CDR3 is CASSLYRGQGGTEAFF. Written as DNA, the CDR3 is TGTGCCAGCAGCTTATATCGCGGACAGGGAGGCACTGAAGCTTTCTTT.

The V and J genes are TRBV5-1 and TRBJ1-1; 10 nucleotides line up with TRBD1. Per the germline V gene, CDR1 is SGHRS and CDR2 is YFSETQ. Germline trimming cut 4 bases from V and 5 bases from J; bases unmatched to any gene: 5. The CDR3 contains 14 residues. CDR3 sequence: CASSRGTGVTEAFF. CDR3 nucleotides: TGCGCCAGCAGCCGAGGGACAGGGGTGACTGAAGCTTTCTTT. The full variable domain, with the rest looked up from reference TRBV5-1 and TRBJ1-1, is KAGVTQTPRYLIKTRGQQVTLSCSPISGHRSVSWYQQTPGQGLQFLFEYFSETQRNKGNFPGRFSGRQFSNSRSEMNVSTLELGDSALYLCASSRGTGVTEAFFGQGTRLTVV.

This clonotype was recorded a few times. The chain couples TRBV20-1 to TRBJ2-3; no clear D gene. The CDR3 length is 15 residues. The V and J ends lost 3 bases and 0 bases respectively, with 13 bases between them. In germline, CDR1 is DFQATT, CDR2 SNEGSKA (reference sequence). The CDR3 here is CSASERPISTDTQYF. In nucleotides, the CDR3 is TGCAGTGCTAGTGAAAGGCCTATAAGCACAGATACGCAGTATTTT.

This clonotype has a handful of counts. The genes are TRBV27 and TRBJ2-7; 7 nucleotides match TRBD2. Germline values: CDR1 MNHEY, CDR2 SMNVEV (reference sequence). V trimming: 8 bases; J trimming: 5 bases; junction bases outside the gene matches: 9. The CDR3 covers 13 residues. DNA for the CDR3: TGTGCCAGCCGCCTGGGAGGGGCAGACGAGCAGTACTTC. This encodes CASRLGGADEQYF.

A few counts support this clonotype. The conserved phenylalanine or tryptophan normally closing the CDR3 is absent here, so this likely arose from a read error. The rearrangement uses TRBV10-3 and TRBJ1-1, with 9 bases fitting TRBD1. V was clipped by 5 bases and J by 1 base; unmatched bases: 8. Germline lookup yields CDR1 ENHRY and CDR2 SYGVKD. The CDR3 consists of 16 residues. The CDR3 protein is CAISMLPGQGNTEAFS. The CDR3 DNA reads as TGTGCCATCAGTATGCTGCCGGGACAGGGGAACACTGAAGCTTTCTCT.

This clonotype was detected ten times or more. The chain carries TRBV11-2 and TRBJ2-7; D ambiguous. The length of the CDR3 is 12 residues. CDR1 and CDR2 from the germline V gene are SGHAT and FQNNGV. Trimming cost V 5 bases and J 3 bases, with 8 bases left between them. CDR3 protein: CASSPPHYEQYF. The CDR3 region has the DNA TGTGCCAGCAGCCCCCCCCACTACGAGCAGTACTTC.

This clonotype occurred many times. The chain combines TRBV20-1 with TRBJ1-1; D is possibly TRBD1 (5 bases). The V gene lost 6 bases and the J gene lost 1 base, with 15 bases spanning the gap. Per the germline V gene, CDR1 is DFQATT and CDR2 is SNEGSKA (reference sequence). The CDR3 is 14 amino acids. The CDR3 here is CSARTGTPNTEAFF. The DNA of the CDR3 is TGCAGTGCCAGAACCGGGACCCCGAACACTGAAGCTTTCTTT.

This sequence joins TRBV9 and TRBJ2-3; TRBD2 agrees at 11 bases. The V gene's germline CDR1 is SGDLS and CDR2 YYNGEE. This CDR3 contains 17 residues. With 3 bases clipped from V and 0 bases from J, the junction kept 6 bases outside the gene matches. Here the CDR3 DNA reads TGTGCCAGCAGCGACGCTACTAGCGGGGGTAGCACAGATACGCAGTATTTT. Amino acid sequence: CASSDATSGGSTDTQYF.

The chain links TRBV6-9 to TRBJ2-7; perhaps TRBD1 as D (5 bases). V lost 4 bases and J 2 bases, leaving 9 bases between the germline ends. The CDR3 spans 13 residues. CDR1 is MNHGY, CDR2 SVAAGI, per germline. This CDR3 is CASSWADTYEQYF. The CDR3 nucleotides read TGTGCCAGCAGTTGGGCGGACACCTACGAGCAGTACTTC.

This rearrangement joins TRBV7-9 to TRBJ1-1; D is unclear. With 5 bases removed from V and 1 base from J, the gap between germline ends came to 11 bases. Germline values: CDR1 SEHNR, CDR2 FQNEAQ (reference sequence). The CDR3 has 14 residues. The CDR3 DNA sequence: TGTGCCAGCAGCCCAGCCCCGTCGAACACTGAAGCTTTCTTT. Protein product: CASSPAPSNTEAFF. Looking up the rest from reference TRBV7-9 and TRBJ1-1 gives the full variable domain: DTGVSQNPRHKITKRGQNVTFRCDPISEHNRLYWYRQTLGQGPEFLTYFQNEAQLEKSRLLSDRFSAERPKGSFSTLEIQRTEQGDSAMYLCASSPAPSNTEAFFGQGTRLTVV.

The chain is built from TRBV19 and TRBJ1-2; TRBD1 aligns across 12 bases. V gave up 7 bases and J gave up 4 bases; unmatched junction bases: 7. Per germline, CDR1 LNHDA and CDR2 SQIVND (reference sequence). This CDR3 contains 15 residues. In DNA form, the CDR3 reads TGTGCCAGTACCGCGGGACAGGGGGCAACCTATGGCTACACCTTC. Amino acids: CASTAGQGATYGYTF.

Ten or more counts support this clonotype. The CDR3 spells CASSQGQGMNTEAFF. The CDR3 coding sequence is TGTGCCAGCTCACAAGGACAGGGAATGAACACTGAAGCTTTCTTT. The chain links TRBV18 to TRBJ1-1; 8 nucleotides align to TRBD1. CDR1 KGHSH and CDR2 LQKENI come from the germline V gene. J was trimmed by 0 bases and V by 4 bases; bases with no gene match: 4. This CDR3 contains 15 residues.

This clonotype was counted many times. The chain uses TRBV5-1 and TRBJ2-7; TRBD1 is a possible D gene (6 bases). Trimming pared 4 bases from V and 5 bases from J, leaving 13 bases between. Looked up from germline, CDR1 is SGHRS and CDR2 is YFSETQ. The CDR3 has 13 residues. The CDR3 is CASSTRHRDEQYF. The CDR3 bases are TGCGCCAGCAGCACTCGGCACAGGGACGAGCAGTACTTC.

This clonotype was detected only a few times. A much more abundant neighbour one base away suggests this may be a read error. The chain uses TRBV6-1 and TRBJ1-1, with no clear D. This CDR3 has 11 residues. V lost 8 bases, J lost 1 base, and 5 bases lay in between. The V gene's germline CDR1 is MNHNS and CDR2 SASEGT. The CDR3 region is CASATNTEAFF. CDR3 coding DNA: TGTGCCAGCGCCACGAACACTGAAGCTTTCTTT.

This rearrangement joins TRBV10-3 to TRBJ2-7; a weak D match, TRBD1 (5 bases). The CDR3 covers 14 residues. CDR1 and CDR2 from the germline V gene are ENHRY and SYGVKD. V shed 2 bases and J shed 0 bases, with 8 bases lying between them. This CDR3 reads CAISEDRVSYEQYF. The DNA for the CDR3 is TGTGCCATCAGTGAGGACAGAGTCTCCTACGAGCAGTACTTC.

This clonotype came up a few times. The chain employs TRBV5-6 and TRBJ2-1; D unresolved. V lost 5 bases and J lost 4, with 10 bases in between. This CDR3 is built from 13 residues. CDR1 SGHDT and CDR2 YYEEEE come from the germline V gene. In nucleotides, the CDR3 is TGTGCCAGCAGTTTGACGGAGTACAATGAGCAGTTCTTC. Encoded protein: CASSLTEYNEQFF.

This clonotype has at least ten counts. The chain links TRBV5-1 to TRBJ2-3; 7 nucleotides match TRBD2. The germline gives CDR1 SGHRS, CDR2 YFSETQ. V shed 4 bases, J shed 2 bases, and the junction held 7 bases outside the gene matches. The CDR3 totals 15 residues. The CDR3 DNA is TGCGCCAGCAGCCCAGCGGGGTTTCCCACAGATACGCAGTATTTT. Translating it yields CASSPAGFPTDTQYF.

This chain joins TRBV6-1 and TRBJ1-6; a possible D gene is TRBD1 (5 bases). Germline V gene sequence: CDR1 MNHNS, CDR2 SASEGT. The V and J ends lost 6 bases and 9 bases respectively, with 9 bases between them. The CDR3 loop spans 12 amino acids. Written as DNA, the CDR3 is TGTGCCAGCAGACCGGGACTTTCACCCCTCCACTTT. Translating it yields CASRPGLSPLHF.

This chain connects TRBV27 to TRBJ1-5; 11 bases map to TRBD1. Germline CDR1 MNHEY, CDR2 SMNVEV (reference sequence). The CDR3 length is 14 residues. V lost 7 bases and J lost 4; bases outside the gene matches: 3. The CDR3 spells CASNGQGANQPQHF. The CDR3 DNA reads TGTGCCAGCAACGGACAGGGGGCGAATCAGCCCCAGCATTTT.